This T cell receptor (beta chain) came from a study of blood T cells in healthy people across ages. Germline V gene sequence: CDR1 MNHEY, CDR2 SVGEGT. This CDR3 is built from 11 residues. V was shortened by 0 bases and J by 8 bases, with 4 bases between the two germline ends. For the second PCR, which ran for roughly 6 to 11 cycles, a sample-barcoded 5' primer and a J-beta primer mix were used. MiXCR was run by TCRdb on the 5' RACE reads, yielding one entry per CDR3 protein. The sample shows a few hundred thousand distinct CDR3 sequences, 52% of them seen only once. Sequences were obtained from blood. The chain joins TRBV6-2 or TRBV6-3 to TRBJ1-2; D not resolved. This clonotype originated in a man between 60 and 70 years old in good health. The CDR3 loop is CASSYSSGYTF. The CDR3 DNA sequence: TGTGCCAGCAGTTACTCGTCCGGCTACACCTTC.